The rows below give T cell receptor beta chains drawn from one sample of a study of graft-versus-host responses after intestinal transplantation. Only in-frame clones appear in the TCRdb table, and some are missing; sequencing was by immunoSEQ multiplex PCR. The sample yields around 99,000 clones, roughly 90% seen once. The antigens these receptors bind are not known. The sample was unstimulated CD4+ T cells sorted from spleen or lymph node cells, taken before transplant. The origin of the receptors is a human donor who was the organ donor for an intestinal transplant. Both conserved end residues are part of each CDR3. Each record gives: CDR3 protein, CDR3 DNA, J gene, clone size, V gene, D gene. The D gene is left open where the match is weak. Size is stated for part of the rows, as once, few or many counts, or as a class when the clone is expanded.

CDR3: CASSLRQSSGANVLTF; DNA: TGTGCCAGCAGCCTACGACAGAGCTCTGGGGCCAACGTCCTGACTTTC; J: TRBJ2-6; size: few; V: TRBV7-9; D: .
CDR3: CASSYHREQYF; DNA: TGTGCCAGCAGTTATCACAGGGAGCAGTACTTC; J: TRBJ2-7; size: .; V: TRBV2; D: .
CDR3: CASTQQGAGYGYTF; DNA: TGTGCCAGTACTCAACAGGGGGCGGGCTATGGCTACACCTTC; J: TRBJ1-2; size: .; V: TRBV19; D: TRBD1
CDR3: CASSPEGANTGELFF; DNA: TGTGCCAGCAGCCCCGAGGGGGCTAACACCGGGGAGCTGTTTTTT; J: TRBJ2-2; size: .; V: TRBV7-2; D: TRBD1
CDR3: CASSPPLGDSRTQYF; DNA: TGTGCCAGCAGTCCCCCCCTGGGGGACTCAAGGACCCAGTACTTC; J: TRBJ2-5; size: once; V: TRBV6-6; D: .
CDR3: CASSQDMRLEQYF; DNA: TGTGCCAGCAGCCAAGATATGCGCCTCGAGCAGTACTTC; J: TRBJ2-7; size: .; V: TRBV4-2; D: .
CDR3: CASSLDQRGGGEQFF; DNA: TGTGCCAGCAGCTTAGATCAGCGGGGGGGTGGTGAGCAGTTCTTC; J: TRBJ2-1; size: once; V: TRBV11-2; D: TRBD2
CDR3: CASSHTSLAGIVRAGELFF; DNA: TGCGCCAGCAGCCACACTTCTCTAGCGGGAATCGTCCGGGCCGGGGAGCTGTTTTTT; J: TRBJ2-2; size: .; V: TRBV4-1; D: TRBD2
CDR3: CASSPRITGGTEAFF; DNA: TGTGCCAGCAGCCCCCGGATAACGGGGGGCACTGAAGCTTTCTTT; J: TRBJ1-1; size: .; V: TRBV7-8; D: .
CDR3: CASSIVNTGELFF; DNA: TGTGCCAGTAGTATAGTTAACACCGGGGAGCTGTTTTTT; J: TRBJ2-2; size: .; V: TRBV19; D: .
CDR3: CASSYSGQRNEETQYF; DNA: TGTGCCAGCAGTTACTCGGGGCAGAGAAACGAAGAGACCCAGTACTTC; J: TRBJ2-5; size: .; V: TRBV6-7; D: .
CDR3: CASSPSPLGQGRGNTIYF; DNA: TGCGCCAGCAGCCCCTCTCCCCTTGGACAGGGTCGGGGAAACACCATATATTTT; J: TRBJ1-3; size: once; V: TRBV5-1; D: TRBD1
CDR3: CASSLAGGQGTEAFF; DNA: TGTGCCAGCAGCTTAGCGGGTGGACAGGGCACTGAAGCTTTCTTT; J: TRBJ1-1; size: .; V: TRBV7-2; D: TRBD1
CDR3: CASSLWTGAAFF; DNA: TGTGCCAGCAGTTTGTGGACAGGGGCGGCTTTCTTT; J: TRBJ1-1; size: .; V: TRBV28; D: TRBD1
CDR3: CASSLQGKMNTEAFF; DNA: TGTGCCAGCAGCTTGCAGGGGAAAATGAACACTGAAGCTTTCTTT; J: TRBJ1-1; size: .; V: TRBV11-3; D: .
CDR3: CASRTRALNTEAFF; DNA: TGTGCCAGCAGAACCCGGGCCTTGAACACTGAAGCTTTCTTT; J: TRBJ1-1; size: .; V: TRBV11-2; D: .
CDR3: CASSPPQQTQRGNTIYF; DNA: TGTGCCAGTAGCCCACCGCAGCAGACCCAAAGAGGGAACACCATATATTTT; J: TRBJ1-3; size: .; V: TRBV19; D: .
CDR3: CASTEIAGSDTQYF; DNA: TGTGCCAGCACTGAGATAGCGGGATCAGATACGCAGTATTTT; J: TRBJ2-3; size: .; V: TRBV9; D: TRBD2
CDR3: CAISETRTGGTEAFF; DNA: TGTGCCATCAGTGAGACCCGGACAGGGGGCACTGAAGCTTTCTTT; J: TRBJ1-1; size: .; V: TRBV10-3; D: TRBD1
CDR3: CASSLPLRDLSDTRYF; DNA: TGCGCCAGCAGCCTCCCTTTACGGGACTTGTCAGATACGCGGTATTTT; J: TRBJ2-3; size: .; V: TRBV5-1; D: .
CDR3: CSVTVVADTQYF; DNA: TGCAGCGTTACCGTGGTAGCAGATACGCAGTATTTT; J: TRBJ2-3; size: .; V: TRBV29-1; D: .
CDR3: CASSTLAGLSTDTQYF; DNA: TGCGCCAGCAGCACATTAGCGGGCCTAAGCACAGATACGCAGTATTTT; J: TRBJ2-3; size: .; V: TRBV5-1; D: TRBD2
CDR3: CASRPGQGGETQYF; DNA: TGCGCCAGCAGACCTGGACAGGGCGGGGAGACCCAGTACTTC; J: TRBJ2-5; size: .; V: TRBV5-1; D: TRBD1
CDR3: CASSLQGHSNQPQHF; DNA: TGTGCCAGCAGCTTACAGGGCCATAGCAATCAGCCCCAGCATTTT; J: TRBJ1-5; size: .; V: TRBV7-2; D: .